The clone carrying this TCR beta chain was found many times. What it recognizes is unknown. TCRbeta library construction was performed incorporating unique molecular identifiers. TCRdb itself ran the PCR reads through MiXCR, one entry per CDR3 protein. The profile shows hundreds of thousands of distinct CDR3 sequences, around 13% of them singletons. The sample is drawn from a study of T-cell reconstitution after alpha-beta-depleted transplantation in children. Whole-study results and caveats: At around two months after transplant, the alpha-beta T cells were reportedly derived from several hundred expanded clones that came from non-depleted graft cells. One year post-transplant, T-cell counts and diversity were largely derived from T cells produced anew. It was surviving recipient T cells and thymic progenitors that gave some patients high TCRbeta diversity at day 60.

The CDR3 contains 15 residues. Trimming pared 3 bases from V and 3 bases from J, leaving 14 bases between. Germline loops: CDR1 KGHDR, CDR2 SFDVKD. This sample comprised PBMCs, mostly from graft donor cells, obtained 360 days after TCRalphabeta/CD19-depleted stem cell transplant. The rearrangement links TRBV24-1 to TRBJ2-7; D may be TRBD2 (5 bases). The sequence was collected from a male patient aged 10 to 17 who had a stem cell transplant for acute myeloid leukemia, so the T cells may come from the graft donor. CDR3 loop: CATSDPRVGIYEQYF. CDR3 in DNA: TGTGCCACCAGTGATCCGCGGGTAGGGATCTACGAGCAGTACTTC.